This T cell receptor (beta chain) appears in the sequencing data of a study of blood T cell repertoires in COVID-19. This clone was counted between two and nine times. The CDR3 extends over 15 amino acids. Clones were sequenced by immunoSEQ multiplex PCR, and TCRdb holds only the in-frame ones, with some missing. The data contain around 85,000 clones, around 88% of them singletons. This receptor was identified in a man in his fifties or sixties with acute or convalescent COVID-19. The source material was peripheral blood. J is TRBJ2-6 and V is TRBV21-1; the DNA was not used to check the table's D call, TRBD2. TRBV21-1 is marked as a pseudogene. CDR3 nucleotides: TGTGCCAGCAGCTTTGAGGGATTCGGGGCCAACGTCCTGACTTTC. Protein product: CASSFEGFGANVLTF.